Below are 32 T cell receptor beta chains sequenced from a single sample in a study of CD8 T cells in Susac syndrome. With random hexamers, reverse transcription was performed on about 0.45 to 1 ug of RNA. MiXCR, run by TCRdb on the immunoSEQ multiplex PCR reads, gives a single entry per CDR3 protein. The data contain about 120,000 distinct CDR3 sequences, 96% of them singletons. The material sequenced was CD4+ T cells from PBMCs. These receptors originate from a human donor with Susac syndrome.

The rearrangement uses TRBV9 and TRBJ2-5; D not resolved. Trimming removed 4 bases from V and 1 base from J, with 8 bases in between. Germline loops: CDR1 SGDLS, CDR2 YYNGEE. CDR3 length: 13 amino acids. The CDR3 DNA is TGTGCCAGCAGCACCCGGGCCCAAGAGACCCAGTACTTC. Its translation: CASSTRAQETQYF.

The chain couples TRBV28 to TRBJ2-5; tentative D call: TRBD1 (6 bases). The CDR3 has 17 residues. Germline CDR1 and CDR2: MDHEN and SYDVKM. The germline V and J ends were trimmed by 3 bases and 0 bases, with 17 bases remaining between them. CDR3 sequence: CASSFEVDRDNQETQYF. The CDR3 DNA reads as TGTGCCAGCAGTTTCGAGGTTGACCGGGACAACCAAGAGACCCAGTACTTC.

This CDR3 is CATSGGGGARQPQHF. The CDR3 bases are TGTGCCACCAGCGGGGGCGGGGGGGCACGTCAGCCCCAGCATTTT. V gene TRBV15 combines with J gene TRBJ1-5, with D possibly TRBD1 on 6 matching bases. The V gene's germline CDR1 is LNHNV and CDR2 YYDKDF (reference sequence). The CDR3 totals 15 residues. V was cut by 5 bases and J by 6 bases, with 17 bases left in between.

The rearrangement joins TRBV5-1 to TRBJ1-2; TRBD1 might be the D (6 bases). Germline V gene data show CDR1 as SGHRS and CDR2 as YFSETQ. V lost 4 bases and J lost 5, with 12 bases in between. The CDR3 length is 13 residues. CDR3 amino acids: CASSDEGEYGYTF. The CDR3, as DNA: TGCGCCAGCAGCGACGAGGGGGAGTATGGCTACACCTTC.

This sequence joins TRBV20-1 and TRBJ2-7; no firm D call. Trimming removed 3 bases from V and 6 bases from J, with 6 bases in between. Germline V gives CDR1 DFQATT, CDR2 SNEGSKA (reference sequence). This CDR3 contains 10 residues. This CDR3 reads CSASSTEQYF. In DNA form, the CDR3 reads TGCAGTGCTAGTTCGACCGAGCAGTACTTC.

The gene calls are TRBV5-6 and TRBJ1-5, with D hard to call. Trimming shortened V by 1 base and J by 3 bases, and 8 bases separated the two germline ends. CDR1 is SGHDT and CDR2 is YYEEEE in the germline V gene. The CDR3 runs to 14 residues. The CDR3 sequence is CASSLLRANQPQHF. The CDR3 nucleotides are TGTGCCAGCAGCTTGCTCCGGGCCAATCAGCCCCAGCATTTT.

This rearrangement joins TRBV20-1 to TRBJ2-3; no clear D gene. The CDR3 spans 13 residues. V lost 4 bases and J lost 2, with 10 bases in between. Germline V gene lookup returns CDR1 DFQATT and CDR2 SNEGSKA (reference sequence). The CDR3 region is CSAKRAVTDTQYF. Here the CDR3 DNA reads TGCAGTGCTAAGCGCGCTGTCACAGATACGCAGTATTTT.

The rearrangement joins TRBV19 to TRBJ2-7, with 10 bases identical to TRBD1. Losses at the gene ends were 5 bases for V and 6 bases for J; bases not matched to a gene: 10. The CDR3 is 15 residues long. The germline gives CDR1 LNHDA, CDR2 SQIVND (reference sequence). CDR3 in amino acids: CASSRRDRGFFEQYF. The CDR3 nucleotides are TGTGCCAGTAGTCGCCGGGACAGGGGCTTTTTCGAGCAGTACTTC.

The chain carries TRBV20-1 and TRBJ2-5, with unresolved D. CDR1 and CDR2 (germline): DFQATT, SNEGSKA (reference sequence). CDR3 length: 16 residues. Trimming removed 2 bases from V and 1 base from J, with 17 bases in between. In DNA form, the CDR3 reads TGCAGTGCTAGATTCGGGCGCCGTATCTCCCAAGAGACCCAGTACTTC. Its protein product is CSARFGRRISQETQYF.

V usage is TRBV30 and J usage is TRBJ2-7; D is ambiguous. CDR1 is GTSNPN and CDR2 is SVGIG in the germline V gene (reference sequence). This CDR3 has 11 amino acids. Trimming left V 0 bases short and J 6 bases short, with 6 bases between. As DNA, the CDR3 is TGTGCCTGGAGTGTACTCCCCGAGCAGTACTTC. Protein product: CAWSVLPEQYF.

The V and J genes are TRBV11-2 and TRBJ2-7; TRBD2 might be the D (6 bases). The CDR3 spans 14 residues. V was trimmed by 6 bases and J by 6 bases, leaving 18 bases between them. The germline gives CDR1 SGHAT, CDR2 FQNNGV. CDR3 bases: TGTGCCAGCAGTCTAGGAGGGTTCCCCTCCGAGCAGTACTTC. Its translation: CASSLGGFPSEQYF.

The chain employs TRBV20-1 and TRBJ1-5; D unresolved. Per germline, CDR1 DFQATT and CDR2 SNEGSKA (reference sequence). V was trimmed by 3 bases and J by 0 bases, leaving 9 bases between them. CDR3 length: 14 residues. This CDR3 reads CSASAQYSNQPQHF. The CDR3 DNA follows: TGCAGTGCTAGTGCGCAGTATAGCAATCAGCCCCAGCATTTT.

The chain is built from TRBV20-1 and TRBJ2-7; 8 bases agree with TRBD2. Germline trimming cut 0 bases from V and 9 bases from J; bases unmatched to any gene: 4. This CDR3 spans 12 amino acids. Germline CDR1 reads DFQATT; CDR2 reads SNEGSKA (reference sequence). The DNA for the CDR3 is TGCAGTGCTAGAGATACGGCGGGAGGGCAGTACTTC. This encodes CSARDTAGGQYF.

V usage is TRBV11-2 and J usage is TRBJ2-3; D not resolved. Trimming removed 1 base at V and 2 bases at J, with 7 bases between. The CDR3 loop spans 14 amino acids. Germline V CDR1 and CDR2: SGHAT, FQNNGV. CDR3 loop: CASSLGHFTDTQYF. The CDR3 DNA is TGTGCCAGCAGCTTAGGGCATTTCACAGATACGCAGTATTTT.

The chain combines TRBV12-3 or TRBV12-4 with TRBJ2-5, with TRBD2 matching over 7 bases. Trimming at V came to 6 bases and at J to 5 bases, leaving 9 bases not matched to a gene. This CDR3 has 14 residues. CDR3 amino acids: CASSAGGSIETQYF. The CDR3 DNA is TGTGCCAGCAGCGCAGGCGGGAGTATCGAGACCCAGTACTTC.

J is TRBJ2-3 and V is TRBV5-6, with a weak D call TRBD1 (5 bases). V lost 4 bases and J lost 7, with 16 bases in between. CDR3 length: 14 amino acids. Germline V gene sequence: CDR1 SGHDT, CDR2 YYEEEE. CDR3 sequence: CASSPALTGHTQYF. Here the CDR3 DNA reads TGTGCCAGCAGCCCGGCCCTAACAGGCCATACGCAGTATTTT.

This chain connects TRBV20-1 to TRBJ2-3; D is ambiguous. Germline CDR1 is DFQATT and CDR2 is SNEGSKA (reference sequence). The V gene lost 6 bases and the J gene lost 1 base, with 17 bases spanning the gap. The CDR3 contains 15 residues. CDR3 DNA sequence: TGCAGTGCCCAAGATGTAAAAGAAGGCACAGATACGCAGTATTTT. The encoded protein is CSAQDVKEGTDTQYF.

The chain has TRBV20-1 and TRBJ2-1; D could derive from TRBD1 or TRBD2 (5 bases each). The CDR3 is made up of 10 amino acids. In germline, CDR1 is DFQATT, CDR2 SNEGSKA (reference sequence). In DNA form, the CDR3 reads TGCATGGGGGTTAATAATGAGCAGTTCTTC. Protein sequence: CMGVNNEQFF.

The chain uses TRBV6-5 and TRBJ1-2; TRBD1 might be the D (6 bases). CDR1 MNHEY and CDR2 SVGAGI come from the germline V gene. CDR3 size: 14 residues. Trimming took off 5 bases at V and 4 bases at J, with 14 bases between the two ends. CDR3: CASSKQGFGYGYTF. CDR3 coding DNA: TGTGCCAGCAGTAAACAGGGTTTCGGCTATGGCTACACCTTC.

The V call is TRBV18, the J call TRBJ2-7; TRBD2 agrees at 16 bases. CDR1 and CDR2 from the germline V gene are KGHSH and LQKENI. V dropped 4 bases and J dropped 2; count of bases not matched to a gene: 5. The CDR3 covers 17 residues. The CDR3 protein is CASSRPGTSGRAYEQYF. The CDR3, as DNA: TGTGCCAGCTCACGCCCCGGGACTAGCGGGAGGGCCTACGAGCAGTACTTC.

DNA of the CDR3: TGTGCCAGCAGTTTAACGCGCGGAACTGGATACAATGAGCAGTTCTTC. Translated: CASSLTRGTGYNEQFF. The genes are TRBV28 and TRBJ2-1; no clear D gene. The germline CDR1 and CDR2 sequences are MDHEN and SYDVKM. The CDR3 spans 16 residues. V dropped 2 bases and J dropped 4 bases, with 15 bases sitting between them.

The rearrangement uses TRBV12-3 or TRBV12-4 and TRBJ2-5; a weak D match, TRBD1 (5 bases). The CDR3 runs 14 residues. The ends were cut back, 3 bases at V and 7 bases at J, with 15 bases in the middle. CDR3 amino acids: CASSFRLRGTTQYF. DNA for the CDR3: TGTGCCAGCAGTTTCCGACTTAGGGGCACGACCCAGTACTTC.

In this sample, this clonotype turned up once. The CDR3 DNA follows: TGCGCCAGCAAACCCGCAGGGAAGAACACTGAAGCTTTCTTT. Its protein product is CASKPAGKNTEAFF. The chain uses TRBV5-1 and TRBJ1-1, with D tentatively TRBD1 (5 bases). Germline CDR1 reads SGHRS; CDR2 reads YFSETQ. V was pared by 6 bases and J by 1 base, with 13 bases between. CDR3 length equals 14 residues.

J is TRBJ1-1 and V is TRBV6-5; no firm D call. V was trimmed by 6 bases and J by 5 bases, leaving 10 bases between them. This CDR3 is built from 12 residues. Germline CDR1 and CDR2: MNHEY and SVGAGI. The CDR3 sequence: CASSHSETEAFF. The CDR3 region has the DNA TGTGCCAGCAGCCATTCCGAGACTGAAGCTTTCTTT.

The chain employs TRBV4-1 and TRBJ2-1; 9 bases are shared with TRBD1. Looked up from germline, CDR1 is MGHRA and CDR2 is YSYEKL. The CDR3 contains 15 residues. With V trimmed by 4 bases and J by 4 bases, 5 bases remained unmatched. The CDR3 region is CASSPGQGMYNEQFF. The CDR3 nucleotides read TGCGCCAGCAGCCCCGGACAGGGGATGTACAATGAGCAGTTCTTC.

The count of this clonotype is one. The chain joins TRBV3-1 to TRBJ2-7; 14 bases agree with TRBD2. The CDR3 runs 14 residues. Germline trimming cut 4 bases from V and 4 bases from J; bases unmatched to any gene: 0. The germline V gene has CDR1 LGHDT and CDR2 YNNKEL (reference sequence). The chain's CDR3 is CASSRTSGRYEQYF. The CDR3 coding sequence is TGTGCCAGCAGCCGGACTAGCGGGAGGTACGAGCAGTACTTC.

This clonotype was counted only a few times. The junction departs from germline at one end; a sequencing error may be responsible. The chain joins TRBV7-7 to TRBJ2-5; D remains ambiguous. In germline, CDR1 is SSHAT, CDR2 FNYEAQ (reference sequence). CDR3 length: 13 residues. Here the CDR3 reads CASSLNSQETQYF. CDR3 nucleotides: TGTGCTAGCAGCTTAAACAGCCAAGAGACCCAGTACTTC. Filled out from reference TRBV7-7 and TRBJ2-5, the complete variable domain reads GAGVSQSPRYKVTKRGQDVTLRCDPISSHATLYWYQQALGQGPEFLTYFNYEAQPDKSGLPSDRFSAERPEGSISTLTIQRTEQRDSAMYRCASSLNSQETQYFGPGTRLLVL.

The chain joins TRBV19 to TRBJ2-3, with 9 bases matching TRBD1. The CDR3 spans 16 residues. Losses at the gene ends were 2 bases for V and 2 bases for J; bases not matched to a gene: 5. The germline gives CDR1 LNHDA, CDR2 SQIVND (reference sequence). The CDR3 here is CASSILGQGFTDTQYF. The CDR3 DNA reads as TGTGCCAGTAGTATACTGGGACAGGGCTTCACAGATACGCAGTATTTT. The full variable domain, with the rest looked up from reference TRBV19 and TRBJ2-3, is DGGITQSPKYLFRKEGQNVTLSCEQNLNHDAMYWYRQDPGQGLRLIYYSQIVNDFQKGDIAEGYSVSREKKESFPLTVTSAQKNPTAFYLCASSILGQGFTDTQYFGPGTRLTVL.

For the CDR3, the DNA is TGCAGTGCTAGCGTCGGCAGGGCTACCACTGAAGCTTTCTTT. It encodes CSASVGRATTEAFF. The genes are TRBV20-1 and TRBJ1-1; a weak D match, TRBD1 (5 bases). Germline-derived CDR1 and CDR2 are DFQATT and SNEGSKA (reference sequence). The ends were cut back, 3 bases at V and 4 bases at J, with 15 bases in the middle. The CDR3 contains 14 residues.

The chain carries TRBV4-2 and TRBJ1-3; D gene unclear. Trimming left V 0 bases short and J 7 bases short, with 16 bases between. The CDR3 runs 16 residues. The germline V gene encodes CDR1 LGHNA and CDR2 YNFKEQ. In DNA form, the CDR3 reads TGTGCCAGCAGCCAAGATCCGGCAGTTTGGCAGAACACCATATATTTT. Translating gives CASSQDPAVWQNTIYF.

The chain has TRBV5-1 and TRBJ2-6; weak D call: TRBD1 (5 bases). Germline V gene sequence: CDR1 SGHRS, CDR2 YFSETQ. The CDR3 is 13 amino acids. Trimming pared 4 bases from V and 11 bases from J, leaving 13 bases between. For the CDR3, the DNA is TGCGCCAGCAGCCCACAGGCCGGCGACGTCCTGACTTTC. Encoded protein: CASSPQAGDVLTF.

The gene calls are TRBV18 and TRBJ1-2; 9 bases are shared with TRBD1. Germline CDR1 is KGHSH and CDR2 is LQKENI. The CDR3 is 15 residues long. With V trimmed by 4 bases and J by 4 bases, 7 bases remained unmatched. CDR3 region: CASSRRTGDAYGYTF. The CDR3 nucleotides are TGTGCCAGCTCACGGAGGACAGGGGATGCCTATGGCTACACCTTC.